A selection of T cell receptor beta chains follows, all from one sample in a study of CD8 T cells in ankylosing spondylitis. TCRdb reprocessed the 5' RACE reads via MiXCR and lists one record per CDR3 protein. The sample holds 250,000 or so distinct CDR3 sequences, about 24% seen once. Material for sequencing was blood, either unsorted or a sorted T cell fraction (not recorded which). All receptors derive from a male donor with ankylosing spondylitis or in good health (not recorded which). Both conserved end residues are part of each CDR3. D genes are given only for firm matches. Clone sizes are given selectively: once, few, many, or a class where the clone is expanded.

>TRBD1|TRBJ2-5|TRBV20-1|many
CSAPTGVQETQYF
TGCAGTGCTCCTACAGGGGTACAAGAGACCCAGTACTTC
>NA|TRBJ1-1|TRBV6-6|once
CASSYGGALKAFF
TGTGCCAGCAGTTACGGGGGAGCCCTCAAAGCTTTCTTT
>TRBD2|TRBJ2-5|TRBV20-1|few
CSAYVAGVETQYF
TGCAGTGCTTACGTGGCGGGGGTAGAGACCCAGTACTTC
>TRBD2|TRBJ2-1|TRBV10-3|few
CAIMEGGGAMDEQFF
TGTGCCATCATGGAAGGCGGGGGGGCGATGGATGAGCAGTTCTTC
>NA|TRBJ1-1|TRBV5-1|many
CASSLVSANTEAFF
TGCGCCAGCAGCTTGGTTAGCGCGAACACTGAAGCTTTCTTT
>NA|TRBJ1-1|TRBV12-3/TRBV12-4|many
CASSAGTMNTEAFF
TGTGCCAGCAGCGCCGGGACAATGAACACTGAAGCTTTCTTT
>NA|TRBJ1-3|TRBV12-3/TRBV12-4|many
CASSPHGQTSGNTIYF
TGTGCCAGCAGTCCCCACGGACAGACCTCTGGAAACACCATATATTTT
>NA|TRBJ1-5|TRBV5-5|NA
CASSKQGDHNNQPQHF
TGTGCCAGCAGCAAACAGGGTGATCATAACAATCAGCCCCAGCATTTT
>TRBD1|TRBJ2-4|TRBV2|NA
CASSGGTGGKNIQYF
TGTGCCAGCAGTGGCGGGACAGGGGGTAAAAACATTCAGTACTTC
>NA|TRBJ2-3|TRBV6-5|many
CDSSYSPGRVPDTQYF
TGTGACAGCAGTTACTCCCCCGGCAGGGTCCCAGATACGCAGTATTTT
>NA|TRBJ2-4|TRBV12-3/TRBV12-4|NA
CASSPKRLVQLAKNIQYF
TGTGCCAGCAGTCCCAAGCGGTTAGTACAGCTAGCCAAAAACATTCAGTACTTC
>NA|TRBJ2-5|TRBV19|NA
CATRGGLETQYF
TGTGCCACCCGGGGTGGGCTGGAGACCCAGTACTTC
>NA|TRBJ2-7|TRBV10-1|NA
CASSETGSYEQYF
TGCGCCAGCAGTGAAACAGGATCCTACGAGCAGTACTTC
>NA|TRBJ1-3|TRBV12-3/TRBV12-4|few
CASSLGAGAYTIYF
TGTGCCAGCAGTTTAGGTGCAGGGGCATACACCATATATTTT
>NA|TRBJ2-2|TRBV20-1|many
CSARESHRITGELFF
TGCAGTGCTAGAGAGTCCCACCGTATCACCGGGGAGCTGTTTTTT
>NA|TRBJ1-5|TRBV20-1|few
CSAGGGQDQPQHF
TGCAGTGCTGGGGGGGGTCAGGATCAGCCCCAGCATTTT
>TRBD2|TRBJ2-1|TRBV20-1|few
CSAEPVDIQTTSGNFNEQFF
TGCAGTGCCGAGCCAGTGGACATCCAAACCACTAGCGGGAATTTCAATGAGCAGTTCTTC
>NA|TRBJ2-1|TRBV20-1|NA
CSAGYGVNEQFF
TGCAGTGCAGGGTATGGGGTCAATGAGCAGTTCTTC
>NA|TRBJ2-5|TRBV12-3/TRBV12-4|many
CASRAHEQETQYF
TGTGCCAGCAGAGCACACGAACAAGAGACCCAGTACTTC
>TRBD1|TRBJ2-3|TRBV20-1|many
CSARDPRTGGTDTQYF
TGCAGTGCTAGAGATCCTAGGACAGGGGGCACAGATACGCAGTATTTT
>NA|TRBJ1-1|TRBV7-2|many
CASSSRFRAEAFF
TGTGCCAGCAGCAGCCGCTTCAGAGCTGAAGCTTTCTTT
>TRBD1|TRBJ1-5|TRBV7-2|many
CASSDRVAQPQHF
TGTGCCAGCAGCGACAGGGTGGCTCAGCCCCAGCATTTT
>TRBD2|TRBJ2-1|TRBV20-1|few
CSARGPSGGEQFF
TGCAGTGCTAGAGGCCCTAGCGGGGGGGAGCAGTTCTTC
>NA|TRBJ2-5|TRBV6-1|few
CASSSVSGETQYF
TGTGCCAGCAGCTCCGTCTCGGGAGAGACCCAGTACTTC
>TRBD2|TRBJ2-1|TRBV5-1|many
CASSQGLAGGRGDEQFF
TGCGCCAGCAGCCAGGGACTAGCGGGGGGGCGAGGGGATGAGCAGTTCTTC
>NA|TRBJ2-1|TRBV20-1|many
CSALPGAVNNEQFF
TGCAGTGCTCTGCCGGGCGCCGTCAACAATGAGCAGTTCTTC
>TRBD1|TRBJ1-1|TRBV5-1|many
CASALRQGGNTEAFF
TGCGCCAGCGCTCTCCGGCAGGGGGGGAACACTGAAGCTTTCTTT
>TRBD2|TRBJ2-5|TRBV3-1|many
CASSPRASGETQYF
TGTGCCAGCAGCCCGCGGGCTAGCGGAGAGACCCAGTACTTC
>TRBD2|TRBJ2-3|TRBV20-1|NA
CSARTSGATDTQYF
TGCAGTGCGAGGACTAGCGGGGCCACAGATACGCAGTATTTT
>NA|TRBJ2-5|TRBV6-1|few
CASREGHIQETQYF
TGTGCCAGCAGGGAGGGACACATCCAAGAGACCCAGTACTTC
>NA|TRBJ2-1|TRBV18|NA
CASSPGPWSSYNEQFF
TGTGCCAGCTCACCAGGACCCTGGAGCTCCTACAATGAGCAGTTCTTC
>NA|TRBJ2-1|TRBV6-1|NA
CASSRGGTGSYNEQFF
TGTGCCAGCAGCCGGGGGGGGACAGGGTCCTACAATGAGCAGTTCTTC
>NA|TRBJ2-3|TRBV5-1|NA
CASSFGGARTDTQYF
TGCGCCAGCAGCTTCGGCGGGGCCCGCACAGATACGCAGTATTTT
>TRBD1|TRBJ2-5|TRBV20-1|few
CSATKGARETQYF
TGCAGTGCAACCAAGGGGGCTAGAGAGACCCAGTACTTC
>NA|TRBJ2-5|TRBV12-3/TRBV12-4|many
CASSLVRWETQYF
TGTGCCAGCAGTTTAGTAAGGTGGGAGACCCAGTACTTC
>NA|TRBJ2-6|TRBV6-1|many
CASSSGWGTGANVLTF
TGTGCCAGCAGCTCCGGCTGGGGGACTGGGGCCAACGTCCTGACTTTC
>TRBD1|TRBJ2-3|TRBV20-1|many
CSARVQGATTDTQYF
TGCAGTGCTAGGGTCCAGGGGGCCACCACAGATACGCAGTATTTT
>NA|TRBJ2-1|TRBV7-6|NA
CASSLSQFYNEQFF
TGTGCCAGCAGCTTATCCCAGTTCTACAATGAGCAGTTCTTC
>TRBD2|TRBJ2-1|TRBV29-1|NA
CSVAGGNNEQFF
TGCAGCGTTGCGGGGGGAAACAATGAGCAGTTCTTC
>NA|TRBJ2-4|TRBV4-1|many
CASSQGSMLGIQYF
TGCGCCAGCAGCCAAGGCTCGATGTTGGGCATTCAGTACTTC